One sample yielded the 26 T cell receptor beta chains listed below, sequenced in a study of early T cells in non-severe SARS-CoV-2 infection. MiXCR, run by TCRdb on the 5' RACE reads, gives a single entry per CDR3 protein. The repertoire consists of over 35,000 distinct CDR3 sequences, with approximately 10% occurring once and the leading ten covering 8% to 10%. Sequencing was performed on whole blood. The receptors were sampled from an adult who was a healthcare worker with PCR-confirmed SARS-CoV-2 infection or an uninfected control (not recorded which).

This clonotype was counted many times. The V call is TRBV5-6, the J call TRBJ1-2; possibly TRBD1 for D (6 bases). The V end lost 2 bases, the J end lost 8 bases, and 10 bases lay between the germline ends. Germline CDR1 is SGHDT and CDR2 is YYEEEE. This CDR3 region has 12 residues. CDR3 sequence reads: CASSLITGGYTF. CDR3 DNA sequence: TGTGCCAGCAGCTTAATTACAGGGGGCTACACCTTC.

This clonotype has ten or more counts. The chain recombines TRBV4-3 with TRBJ1-5; no reliable D call. This CDR3 region has 14 residues. V dropped 0 bases and J dropped 4 bases, with 7 bases sitting between them. CDR1 is LGHNA, CDR2 YSLEER, per germline. CDR3 in DNA: TGCGCCAGCAGCCAAGATGGAGGGAATCAGCCCCAGCATTTT. This translates into CASSQDGGNQPQHF.

The rearrangement joins TRBV19 to TRBJ1-2; maybe TRBD1 (5 bases). The CDR3 has 13 residues. The V gene lost 5 bases and the J gene lost 4 bases, with 11 bases spanning the gap. The germline gives CDR1 LNHDA, CDR2 SQIVND (reference sequence). As DNA, the CDR3 is TGTGCCAGTAGTTCCGGGACGGTCTATGGCTACACCTTC. It yields the protein CASSSGTVYGYTF. The complete variable domain, with remaining parts taken from reference TRBV19 and TRBJ1-2, reads DGGITQSPKYLFRKEGQNVTLSCEQNLNHDAMYWYRQDPGQGLRLIYYSQIVNDFQKGDIAEGYSVSREKKESFPLTVTSAQKNPTAFYLCASSSGTVYGYTFGSGTRLTVV.

The CDR3 protein is CSARGGQTDTQYF. The CDR3 bases are TGCAGTGCTAGAGGGGGGCAGACAGATACGCAGTATTTT. The J gene is TRBJ2-3, the V gene TRBV20-1, with a weak D call TRBD1 (6 bases). Germline values: CDR1 DFQATT, CDR2 SNEGSKA (reference sequence). The CDR3 is 13 residues long. V was clipped by 1 base and J by 3 bases, with 8 bases between them.

CDR3 sequence reads: CASSFGMEGPQHF. CDR3 bases: TGTGCCAGCAGCTTCGGGATGGAAGGGCCCCAGCATTTT. The J gene is TRBJ1-5, the V gene TRBV9; D gene ambiguous. The V gene lost 4 bases and the J gene lost 9 bases, with 14 bases spanning the gap. Per germline, CDR1 SGDLS and CDR2 YYNGEE. The CDR3 totals 13 residues.

The chain joins TRBV11-2 to TRBJ2-3, with 12 bases fitting TRBD2. CDR1 is SGHAT, CDR2 FQNNGV, per germline. Trimming at V came to 5 bases and at J to 2 bases, leaving 5 bases not matched to a gene. The length of the CDR3 is 16 residues. CDR3: CASSRGLAGFTDTQYF. CDR3 sequence (DNA): TGTGCCAGCAGCCGCGGACTAGCGGGGTTCACAGATACGCAGTATTTT.

This clonotype was detected ten times or more. This rearrangement joins TRBV3-1 to TRBJ1-1; the D gene is possibly TRBD1 (5 bases). The CDR3 contains 14 residues. The V end lost 2 bases, the J end lost 1 base, and 8 bases lay between the germline ends. Germline V CDR1 and CDR2: LGHDT, YNNKEL (reference sequence). The CDR3 region is CASSQLDRNTEAFF. The CDR3 DNA reads as TGTGCCAGCAGCCAACTAGACAGGAACACTGAAGCTTTCTTT.

This rearrangement joins TRBV4-3 to TRBJ2-5; TRBD2 matches at 13 bases. V shed 5 bases, J shed 1 base, and the junction held 1 base outside the gene matches. Per germline, CDR1 LGHNA and CDR2 YSLEER. The CDR3 length is 15 residues. The CDR3: CASSWTSGGQETQYF. Written as DNA, the CDR3 is TGCGCCAGCAGCTGGACTAGCGGGGGCCAAGAGACCCAGTACTTC.

This clonotype was counted many times. V usage is TRBV18 and J usage is TRBJ1-5; possible D gene TRBD1, 5 bases. Germline V gene data show CDR1 as KGHSH and CDR2 as LQKENI. The CDR3 totals 14 residues. V was clipped by 4 bases and J by 3 bases, with 10 bases between them. CDR3 protein: CASSQGFSNQPQHF. The CDR3, as DNA: TGTGCCAGCTCACAGGGGTTTTCCAATCAGCCCCAGCATTTT. Full variable domain (rest looked up from reference TRBV18 and TRBJ1-5): NAGVMQNPRHLVRRRGQEARLRCSPMKGHSHVYWYRQLPEEGLKFMVYLQKENIIDESGMPKERFSAEFPKEGPSILRIQQVVRGDSAAYFCASSQGFSNQPQHFGDGTRLSIL.

This clonotype was seen at least ten times. The chain uses TRBV6-2 or TRBV6-3 and TRBJ1-6; no firm D call. Trimming stripped 6 bases from V and 7 bases from J, with 10 bases between. CDR1 and CDR2 from the germline V gene are MNHEY and SVGEGT. The CDR3 runs 13 residues. CDR3 bases: TGTGCCAGCAGCTGGAGAGGCAATTCACCCCTCCACTTT. It specifies CASSWRGNSPLHF.

This clonotype was observed a few times. This sequence joins TRBV6-2 or TRBV6-3 and TRBJ1-1; D not resolved. Germline-derived CDR1 and CDR2 are MNHEY and SVGEGT. Trimming took 0 bases from V and 0 from J, leaving 14 bases between them. This CDR3 region has 17 residues. The chain's CDR3 is CASSYSSISPMNTEAFF. The CDR3 DNA reads as TGTGCCAGCAGTTACTCGAGTATAAGCCCGATGAACACTGAAGCTTTCTTT.

This clonotype showed up just a few times. The chain has TRBV27 and TRBJ1-3; no firm D call. CDR1 MNHEY and CDR2 SMNVEV come from the germline V gene (reference sequence). The CDR3 sequence is 14 residues long. Between the trimmed V and J ends, which lost 6 bases and 0 bases, there was a span of 9 bases. This chain's CDR3 is CASRSQPSGNTIYF. CDR3 nucleotide sequence: TGTGCCAGCAGGAGTCAACCCTCTGGAAACACCATATATTTT.

This clonotype was seen at least ten times. The rearrangement links TRBV3-1 to TRBJ2-3; the match to TRBD1 covers 9 bases. The CDR3 is 16 residues long. Germline CDR1 and CDR2: LGHDT and YNNKEL (reference sequence). V gave up 3 bases and J gave up 4 bases; unmatched junction bases: 8. Here the CDR3 reads CASSQGTGIGPDTQYF. DNA of the CDR3: TGTGCCAGCAGCCAGGGGACAGGGATAGGCCCAGATACGCAGTATTTT.

The V call is TRBV20-1, the J call TRBJ1-1, with D possibly TRBD1 on 6 matching bases. V was trimmed by 4 bases and J by 4 bases, leaving 13 bases between them. CDR1 is DFQATT and CDR2 is SNEGSKA in the germline V gene (reference sequence). The CDR3 is 13 amino acids. CDR3 region: CSATYRAGTEAFF. The DNA of the CDR3 is TGCAGTGCTACTTACAGGGCGGGCACTGAAGCTTTCTTT.

V and J are TRBV13 and TRBJ1-4; no firm D call. V was trimmed by 3 bases and J by 4 bases, leaving 9 bases between them. The CDR3 is 14 amino acids. Germline assignment: CDR1 PRHDT and CDR2 FYEKMQ (reference sequence). The CDR3, as DNA: TGTGCCAGCAGCTTTGCGGACCGTAATGAAAAACTGTTTTTT. It encodes CASSFADRNEKLFF. The entire variable domain, with the rest obtained from reference TRBV13 and TRBJ1-4, is as follows: AAGVIQSPRHLIKEKRETATLKCYPIPRHDTVYWYQQGPGQDPQFLISFYEKMQSDKGSIPDRFSAQQFSDYHSELNMSSLELGDSALYFCASSFADRNEKLFFGSGTQLSVL.

This clonotype was seen only a few times. The chain carries TRBV15 and TRBJ1-2; TRBD1 is a possible D gene (5 bases). Germline CDR1 and CDR2: LNHNV and YYDKDF (reference sequence). The CDR3 covers 15 residues. Trimming took 5 bases from V and 3 from J, leaving 16 bases between them. The CDR3 sequence is CATSPWGNGDYGYTF. CDR3 in DNA: TGTGCCACCAGCCCCTGGGGCAATGGAGACTATGGCTACACCTTC.

This clonotype was counted at least ten times. The CDR3 spells CASSEVGVGYTF. CDR3 DNA sequence: TGTGCCAGCAGTGAGGTTGGGGTAGGCTACACCTTC. This chain links TRBV2 with TRBJ1-2; no definite D call. Germline values: CDR1 SNHLY, CDR2 FYNNEI. The CDR3 sequence is 12 residues long. V lost 3 bases, J lost 8 bases, and 10 bases lay in between.

This clonotype was seen ten or more times. The genes are TRBV5-6 and TRBJ2-5, with D perhaps assigned TRBD1 or TRBD2 (5 bases each). This CDR3 contains 15 residues. CDR1 SGHDT and CDR2 YYEEEE come from the germline V gene. Trimming left V 3 bases short and J 5 bases short, with 17 bases between. The CDR3 nucleotides read TGTGCCAGCAGCTACGGTGGGGGATCCCGGGAGACCCAGTACTTC. It translates to CASSYGGGSRETQYF.

This clonotype has at least ten counts. This chain links TRBV7-2 with TRBJ1-1; possibly TRBD1 for D (6 bases). CDR1 is SGHTA, CDR2 FQGNSA, per germline. The CDR3 contains 14 residues. Trimming took off 8 bases at V and 0 bases at J, with 13 bases between the two ends. CDR3: CASPPTGMNTEAFF. The CDR3 bases are TGTGCCAGCCCTCCGACAGGAATGAACACTGAAGCTTTCTTT.

The chain links TRBV7-2 to TRBJ1-1; D not certain. CDR3 length: 14 amino acids. Germline loops: CDR1 SGHTA, CDR2 FQGNSA. V lost 2 bases and J lost 2, with 9 bases in between. CDR3 residues: CASSLNRHNTEAFF. As DNA, the CDR3 is TGTGCCAGCAGCTTAAACAGACACAACACTGAAGCTTTCTTT.

This clonotype was found a few times. The chain combines TRBV11-2 with TRBJ1-6, with D tentatively TRBD1 (6 bases). V lost 4 bases and J 3 bases, leaving 16 bases between the germline ends. From germline, CDR1 is SGHAT and CDR2 FQNNGV. CDR3 length: 17 residues. DNA of the CDR3: TGTGCCAGCAGCTCCGGGACATCTGCCTACTATAATTCACCCCTCCACTTT. This codes for CASSSGTSAYYNSPLHF.

This clonotype was observed at least ten times. The chain is built from TRBV2 and TRBJ2-3; D is unclear. The germline V gene has CDR1 SNHLY and CDR2 FYNNEI. The CDR3 contains 15 residues. V was pared by 1 base and J by 2 bases, with 10 bases between. The CDR3 loop reads CASSEVARTTDTQYF. The CDR3 region has the DNA TGTGCCAGCAGTGAAGTTGCCAGGACCACAGATACGCAGTATTTT. The full variable domain, in which reference TRBV2 and TRBJ2-3 provide the parts outside the CDR3, is EPEVTQTPSHQVTQMGQEVILRCVPISNHLYFYWYRQILGQKVEFLVSFYNNEISEKSEIFDDQFSVERPDGSNFTLKIRSTKLEDSAMYFCASSEVARTTDTQYFGPGTRLTVL.

A few counts support this clonotype. As DNA, the CDR3 is TGTGCCAGCAGCTTAGAGGCGGGGACAGATACGCAGTATTTT. Translating it yields CASSLEAGTDTQYF. This chain connects TRBV7-8 to TRBJ2-3; D is possibly TRBD2 (6 bases). This CDR3 has 14 residues. Germline V lookup: CDR1 SGHVS, CDR2 FQNEAQ. V was clipped by 1 base and J by 3 bases, with 8 bases between them.

There are a few counts of this clonotype. The rearrangement uses TRBV5-1 and TRBJ1-6; no firm D call. The V and J ends lost 0 bases and 5 bases respectively, with 6 bases between them. There are 14 residues in the CDR3. Per germline, CDR1 SGHRS and CDR2 YFSETQ. The CDR3 loop is CASSLGLNNSPLHF. Written as DNA, the CDR3 is TGCGCCAGCAGCTTGGGCCTTAATAATTCACCCCTCCACTTT.

The chain links TRBV27 to TRBJ1-4; D remains ambiguous. The CDR3 is 16 residues long. Trimming removed 5 bases at V and 0 bases at J, with 13 bases between. Germline V gene data show CDR1 as MNHEY and CDR2 as SMNVEV (reference sequence). CDR3 sequence: CASSPAVHPTNEKLFF. DNA of the CDR3: TGTGCCAGCAGTCCCGCAGTTCACCCAACTAATGAAAAACTGTTTTTT.

The gene calls are TRBV6-4 and TRBJ1-2; D remains ambiguous. The CDR3 is 14 amino acids. V lost 7 bases to trimming and J lost 2 bases, with 14 bases between them. Germline V CDR1 and CDR2: MRHNA, SNTAGT. For the CDR3, the DNA is TGTGCCAGCAAGCAGGAGCATACGAACTATGGCTACACCTTC. Translation: CASKQEHTNYGYTF.